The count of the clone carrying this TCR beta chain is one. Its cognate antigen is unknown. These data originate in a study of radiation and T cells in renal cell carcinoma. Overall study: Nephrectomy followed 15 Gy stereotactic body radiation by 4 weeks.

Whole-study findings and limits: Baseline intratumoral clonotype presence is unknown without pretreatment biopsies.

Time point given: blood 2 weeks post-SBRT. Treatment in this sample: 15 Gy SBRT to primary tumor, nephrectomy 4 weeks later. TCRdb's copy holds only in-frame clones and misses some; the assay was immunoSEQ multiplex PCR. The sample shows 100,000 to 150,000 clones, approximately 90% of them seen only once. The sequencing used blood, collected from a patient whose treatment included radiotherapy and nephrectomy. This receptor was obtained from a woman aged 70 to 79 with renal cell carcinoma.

CDR3 bases: TGTGCCAGCAGCTTAGTAGGCCAGGGCTCCTACAATGAGCAGTTCTTC. Its translation: CASSLVGQGSYNEQFF. The chain has TRBV7-9 and TRBJ2-1; TRBD1 might be the D (5 bases). Germline V gives CDR1 SEHNR, CDR2 FQNEAQ (reference sequence). This CDR3 comprises 16 residues. Trimming removed 1 base from V and 0 bases from J, with 10 bases in between.